This T cell receptor beta chain comes out of a study of blood T cell repertoires in COVID-19 (dated by TCRdb to about 2020). Study-wide context: Collaborator samples came from the United States, Italy and Spain and covered acute and convalescent phases of COVID-19. The material from the prospective study consisted of cDNA or gDNA derived from T cells, B-cell-depleted T cells, or PBMCs. The dataset comprised deeply sampled blood TCRbeta repertoires from subjects exposed to, actively infected with, or recovered from COVID-19. The repertoires were made available in a free public database intended to serve as a resource for research on the immune response to SARS-CoV-2. The samples were drawn from the first 160 participants of the ongoing ImmuneRACE study and from about 1,200 subjects provided by 6 global collaborators. The sample metadata nearly always contained a de-identified subject ID, COVID-19 status, age in years and sex. Where HLA class I and class II types were available, the types were taken from metadata supplied by the sample provider, not from assay-based typing.

To note about this clone: Its antigen is currently not known. No base-level quality is on record; no much larger clone is a single base apart.

Each collaborating institution followed its own protocols to collect whole blood in K2EDTA tubes. For TCRbeta analysis, collaborator samples were shipped as frozen whole blood, as isolated PBMCs, or as DNA extracted from either sample type. The immunoSEQ Assay, a bias-controlled multiplex PCR, was used to amplify TCRbeta CDR3 regions from genomic DNA. Per the original workflow: Within the assay, amplification of reference gene primers was used to estimate how many nucleated cells each sample contained. To quantify the absolute abundance of each unique TCRbeta CDR3 rearrangement, sequence reads were collapsed and filtered. For each sample, productive Simpson clonality was calculated by taking the square root of Simpson's diversity index across productive rearrangements. TCRdb retrieved this table from immuneACCESS and kept in-frame rearrangements only. Not all clones are present; in checked studies, unresolved V genes account for under half, and no reason is known for the remainder. D and trimming come from the DNA, and the V and J calls and clone size come from that table. The sample yields around 98,000 clones; approximately 84% were counted once. In total, the top ten clones hold around 16% of the sample.

For CDR1 and CDR2, the germline V gene (reference sequence) lists GTSNPN and SVGIG. Including cysteine and phenylalanine, the CDR3 has 13 amino acids. Solely the CDR3 DNA is kept, with 39 bases framed from the first base. Trimming takes 1 base from V and 6 bases from J, and the germline ends sit 13 bases apart. The paper's findings and limits, for the study overall: The quantity of clinical and demographic metadata differed by source and by participant and was supplied without curation.

Sequenced sample: peripheral blood. The sequence was obtained from a woman aged 60-70 years with acute or convalescent COVID-19. Recombination connected TRBV30 to TRBJ2-7; TRBD2 could be the D gene, as 6 bases match. Here is the DNA: TGTGCCTGGAGTGCCGGTTGGGAGGTCGAGCAGTACTTC. This translates into CAWSAGWEVEQYF.